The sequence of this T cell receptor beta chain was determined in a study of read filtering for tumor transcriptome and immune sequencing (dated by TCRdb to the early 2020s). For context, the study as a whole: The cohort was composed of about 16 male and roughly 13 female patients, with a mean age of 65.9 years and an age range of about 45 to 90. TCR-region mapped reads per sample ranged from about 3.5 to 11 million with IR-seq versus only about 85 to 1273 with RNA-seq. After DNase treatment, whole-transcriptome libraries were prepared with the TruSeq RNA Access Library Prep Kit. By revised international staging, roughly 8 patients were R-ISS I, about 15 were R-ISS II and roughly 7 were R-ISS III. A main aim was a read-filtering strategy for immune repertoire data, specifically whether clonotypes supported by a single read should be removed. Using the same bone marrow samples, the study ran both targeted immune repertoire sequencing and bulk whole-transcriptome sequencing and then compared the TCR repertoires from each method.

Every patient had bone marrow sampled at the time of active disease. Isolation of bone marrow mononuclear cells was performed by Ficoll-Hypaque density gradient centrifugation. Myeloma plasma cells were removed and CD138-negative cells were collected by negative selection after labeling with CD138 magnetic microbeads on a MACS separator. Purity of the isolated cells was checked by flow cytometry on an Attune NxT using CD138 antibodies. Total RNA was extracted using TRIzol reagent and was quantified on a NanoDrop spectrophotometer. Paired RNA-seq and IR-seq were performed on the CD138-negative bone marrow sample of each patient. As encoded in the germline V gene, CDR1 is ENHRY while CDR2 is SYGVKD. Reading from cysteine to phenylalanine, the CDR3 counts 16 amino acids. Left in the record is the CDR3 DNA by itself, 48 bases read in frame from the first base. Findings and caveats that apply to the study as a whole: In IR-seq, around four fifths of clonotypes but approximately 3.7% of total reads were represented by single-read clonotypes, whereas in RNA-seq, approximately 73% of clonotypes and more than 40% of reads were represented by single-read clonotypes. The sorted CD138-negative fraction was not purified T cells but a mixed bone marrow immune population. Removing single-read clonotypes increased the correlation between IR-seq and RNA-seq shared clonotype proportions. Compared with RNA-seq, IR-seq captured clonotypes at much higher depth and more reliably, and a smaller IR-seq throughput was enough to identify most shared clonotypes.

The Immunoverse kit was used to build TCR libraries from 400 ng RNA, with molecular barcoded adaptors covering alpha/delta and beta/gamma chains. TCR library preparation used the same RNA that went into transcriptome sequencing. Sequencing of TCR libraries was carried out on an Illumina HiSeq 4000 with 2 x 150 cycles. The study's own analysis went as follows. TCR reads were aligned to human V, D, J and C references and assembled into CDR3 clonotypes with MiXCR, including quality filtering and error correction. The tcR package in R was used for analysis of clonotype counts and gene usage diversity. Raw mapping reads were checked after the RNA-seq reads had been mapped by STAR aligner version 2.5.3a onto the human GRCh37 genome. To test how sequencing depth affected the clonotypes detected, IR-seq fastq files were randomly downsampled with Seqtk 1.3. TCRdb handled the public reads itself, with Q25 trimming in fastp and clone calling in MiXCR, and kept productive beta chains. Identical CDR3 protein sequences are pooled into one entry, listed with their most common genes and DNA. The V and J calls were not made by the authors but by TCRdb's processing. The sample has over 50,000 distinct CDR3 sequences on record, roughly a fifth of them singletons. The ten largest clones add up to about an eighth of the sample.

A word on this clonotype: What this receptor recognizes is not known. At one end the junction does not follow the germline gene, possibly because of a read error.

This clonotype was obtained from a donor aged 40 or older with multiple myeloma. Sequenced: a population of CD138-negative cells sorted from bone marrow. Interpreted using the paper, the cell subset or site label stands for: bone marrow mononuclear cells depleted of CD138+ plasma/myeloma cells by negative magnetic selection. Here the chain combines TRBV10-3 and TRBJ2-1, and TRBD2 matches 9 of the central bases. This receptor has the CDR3 CAVSLGPSGEYNGQFF. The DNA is TGTGCCGTCAGCCTAGGTCCTAGCGGGGAATACAATGGGCAGTTCTTC.